The source of this T cell receptor (beta chain) is a study of cytomegalovirus exposure and HLA in healthy donors. V shed 2 bases and J 3 bases; nucleotides not matched to a gene: 9. The CDR3 has 18 residues. Germline CDR1 reads MGHRA; CDR2 reads YSYEKL. Method: immunoSEQ multiplex PCR; TCRdb's copy keeps in-frame clones and lacks some. The sample lists about 200,000 clones; roughly 84% were seen once. Findings and limits, study-wide: Specificity for CMV antigens was confirmed in vitro for a few of the CMV-associated chains. Overall, 164 TCR beta chains were annotated as cytomegalovirus-associated.

With respect to this clone: Its antigen is not known.

The chain couples TRBV4-1 to TRBJ2-2; TRBD2 agrees at 10 bases. Sequences were obtained from PBMCs. The source is a woman between 18 and 29 years old in good health and CMV-seropositive. The CDR3 DNA is TGCGCCAGCAGCCAACCCTATAGCGGGAGGAAATACACCGGGGAGCTGTTTTTT. As protein: CASSQPYSGRKYTGELFF.